The sequence of this T cell receptor beta chain was determined in a study of PD-1 blockade in classical Hodgkin lymphoma. Study conclusions and caveats: Patients with a complete response exhibited baseline diversity comparable to newly diagnosed patients.

With regard to this clone: The antigen is unknown.

The CDR3 is 13 amino acids. Per germline, CDR1 SQVTM and CDR2 ANQGSEA. Trimming at V came to 5 bases and at J to 12 bases, leaving 10 bases not matched to a gene. Sequenced by immunoSEQ multiplex PCR; TCRdb stores in-frame clones only, minus some. The sample has 28,000 or so clones, roughly 77% seen once; the top ten hold under 20%. Time point here: cycle 4 day 1 (C4D1), after more than five weeks of nivolumab. Each patient's relapse followed autologous stem cell transplantation, and brentuximab vedotin exposure varied. The V and J genes are TRBV29-1 and TRBJ2-1; TRBD2 aligns across 10 bases. This sample comprised peripheral blood mononuclear cells (PBMCs), obtained before the fourth cycle of nivolumab. This sequence was found in a human donor with classical Hodgkin lymphoma. The CDR3 loop reads CSVPGLASRGQFF. CDR3 sequence (DNA): TGCAGCGTTCCGGGACTAGCGTCGCGGGGGCAGTTCTTC.